The 27 T cell receptor beta chains in this list originate from one sample, sequenced in a study of CD8 T cells in Susac syndrome. When the RNA was reverse transcribed, random hexamers were used with an input of roughly 0.45 to 1 ug. TCRdb reanalysed the immunoSEQ multiplex PCR reads using MiXCR and keeps one entry per CDR3 protein. The sample has hundreds of thousands of distinct CDR3 sequences, about 95% seen once. The sample consisted of CD4+ T cells from PBMCs. These receptors all stem from a human donor with multiple sclerosis.

The chain combines TRBV20-1 with TRBJ2-3; D unclear. The CDR3 contains 11 residues. Germline CDR1 DFQATT, CDR2 SNEGSKA (reference sequence). V dropped 2 bases and J dropped 8 bases, with 8 bases sitting between them. The CDR3 loop reads CSARSGGTQYF. The CDR3 DNA sequence: TGCAGTGCTAGAAGTGGTGGTACGCAGTATTTT.

The rearrangement joins TRBV2 to TRBJ2-7; 9 bases agree with TRBD1. After removal of 5 bases from V and 4 bases from J, the junction contained 3 bases not matched to a gene. The germline CDR1 and CDR2 sequences are SNHLY and FYNNEI. The CDR3 extends over 13 amino acids. The CDR3 sequence is CASSNRGRYEQYV. CDR3 sequence (DNA): TGTGCCAGCAGTAACAGGGGGCGATACGAGCAGTACGTC.

This chain links TRBV5-4 with TRBJ1-2, with D tentatively TRBD1 (6 bases). Trimming stripped 4 bases from V and 4 bases from J, with 11 bases between. The germline V gene has CDR1 SGHNT and CDR2 YYREEE (reference sequence). The CDR3 is 13 amino acids. The CDR3: CASSLRTVYGYTF. CDR3 DNA sequence: TGTGCCAGCAGCCTGAGGACAGTCTATGGCTACACCTTC.

The chain couples TRBV5-6 to TRBJ2-7; D not resolved. The CDR3 has 12 residues. Germline V gene data show CDR1 as SGHDT and CDR2 as YYEEEE. Trimming took 6 bases from V and 4 from J, leaving 11 bases between them. The CDR3 protein is CASTRMGYEQYV. DNA for the CDR3: TGTGCCAGCACCCGTATGGGTTACGAGCAGTACGTC.

The chain is built from TRBV12-3 or TRBV12-4 and TRBJ2-7; D possibly corresponds to TRBD2 (5 bases). This CDR3 is built from 13 residues. V lost 6 bases, J lost 6 bases, and 15 bases lay in between. The CDR3 DNA is TGTGCCAGCAGCCCCCGGGAAGTTGGCGAGCAGTACGTC. Translated, it gives CASSPREVGEQYV.

The CDR3 nucleotides are TGTGCCAGCAGCTTGACCGGGACAGGGCTCTACGAGCAGTACTTC. This codes for CASSLTGTGLYEQYF. The rearrangement links TRBV12-3 or TRBV12-4 to TRBJ2-7; 9 bases are a match to TRBD1. Trimming took 6 bases from V and 3 from J; bases not matched to a gene: 9. There are 15 residues in the CDR3.

The rearrangement joins TRBV7-9 to TRBJ2-4; D is ambiguous. Germline V gene data show CDR1 as SEHNR and CDR2 as FQNEAQ (reference sequence). V was cut by 0 bases and J by 0 bases, with 6 bases left in between. This CDR3 spans 15 amino acids. The CDR3 reads CASSLAGLAKNIQYF. The CDR3 nucleotides read TGTGCCAGCAGCTTAGCTGGCTTAGCCAAAAACATTCAGTACTTC.

The J gene is TRBJ1-6, the V gene TRBV12-3 or TRBV12-4; TRBD1 is a possible D gene (5 bases). The CDR3 is 16 amino acids. V lost 5 bases to trimming and J lost 8 bases, with 19 bases between them. The CDR3 bases are TGTGCCAGCAGTACCGAGAGATGGGACGGTCATTCACCCCTCCACTTT. Translating it yields CASSTERWDGHSPLHF.

The gene calls are TRBV3-1 and TRBJ2-4; either TRBD1 or TRBD2 may fit D (6 bases each). The CDR3 has 14 amino acids. The germline CDR1 and CDR2 sequences are LGHDT and YNNKEL (reference sequence). V gave up 3 bases and J gave up 2 bases, with 8 bases separating them. CDR3 DNA sequence: TGTGCCAGCAGCCAGGGGGGCCCCAAAAACATTCAGTACTTC. Its protein is CASSQGGPKNIQYF.

The rearrangement uses TRBV24-1 and TRBJ1-2; the D gene is possibly TRBD1 (5 bases). The CDR3 totals 12 residues. The germline V gene has CDR1 KGHDR and CDR2 SFDVKD. Trimming removed 10 bases from V and 4 bases from J, with 12 bases in between. The CDR3 here is CATWDLAYGYTF. In DNA form, the CDR3 reads TGTGCCACGTGGGACTTGGCCTATGGCTACACCTTC.

The chain couples TRBV3-1 to TRBJ2-2; the D call may be TRBD1 or TRBD2 (5 bases each). The CDR3 runs 14 residues. In germline, CDR1 is LGHDT, CDR2 YNNKEL (reference sequence). V lost 3 bases to trimming and J lost 7 bases, with 12 bases between them. The CDR3 sequence: CASSQGPGGGELFF. Here the CDR3 DNA reads TGTGCCAGCAGCCAGGGACCAGGCGGCGGGGAGCTGTTTTTT.

The chain links TRBV3-1 to TRBJ2-7; TRBD1 or TRBD2 may be the D gene (5 bases each). V was clipped by 4 bases and J by 5 bases, with 18 bases between them. The CDR3 spans 15 residues. Germline V gene sequence: CDR1 LGHDT, CDR2 YNNKEL (reference sequence). This CDR3 is CASSRGRRTGDEQYF. CDR3 nucleotides: TGTGCCAGCAGCCGGGGACGGCGGACCGGGGACGAGCAGTACTTC.

The chain is built from TRBV29-1 and TRBJ2-5, with D perhaps being TRBD1 or TRBD2 (6 bases each). Germline CDR1 is SQVTM and CDR2 is ANQGSEA. This CDR3 contains 13 residues. Trimming left V 7 bases short and J 5 bases short, with 17 bases between. CDR3 region: CSADRGRGETQYF. Here the CDR3 DNA reads TGCAGCGCTGACCGGGGGCGAGGGGAGACCCAGTACTTC.

This chain uses TRBV7-3 with TRBJ1-1; 7 bases are shared with TRBD1. Germline lookup yields CDR1 SGHTA and CDR2 FQGTGA. The CDR3 totals 15 residues. With V trimmed by 6 bases and J by 0 bases, 7 bases remained unmatched. The CDR3 is CASRPGQNMNTEAFF. The CDR3 region has the DNA TGTGCCAGCAGACCGGGACAGAACATGAACACTGAAGCTTTCTTT.

The genes are TRBV9 and TRBJ2-3; D call uncertain. The V and J ends lost 4 bases and 2 bases respectively, with 11 bases between them. The CDR3 is 14 residues long. CDR1 SGDLS and CDR2 YYNGEE come from the germline V gene. The CDR3 reads CASSLASYTDTQYF. CDR3 bases: TGTGCCAGCAGCTTAGCATCCTACACAGATACGCAGTATTTT.

The V gene is TRBV11-2, the J gene TRBJ2-1, with 7 bases identical to TRBD2. The V and J ends lost 0 bases and 9 bases, in that order; junction bases with no gene match: 5. The CDR3 covers 14 residues. Germline values: CDR1 SGHAT, CDR2 FQNNGV. CDR3 bases: TGTGCCAGCAGCTTAGAGCGGGGGTCAGGTGAGCAGTTCTTC. Its protein is CASSLERGSGEQFF.

The CDR3 DNA sequence: TGTGCCATCAGTCAGGGGAGTATTAATGAGCAGTTCTTC. Its protein product is CAISQGSINEQFF. The genes are TRBV10-3 and TRBJ2-1, with a tentative D call TRBD1 (6 bases). Germline lookup yields CDR1 ENHRY and CDR2 SYGVKD. The CDR3 extends over 13 amino acids. Trimming pared 5 bases from V and 7 bases from J, leaving 12 bases between.

The chain couples TRBV30 to TRBJ1-5; perhaps TRBD1 as D (6 bases). V dropped 0 bases and J dropped 5 bases, with 11 bases sitting between them. Germline V gives CDR1 GTSNPN, CDR2 SVGIG (reference sequence). The CDR3 runs 14 residues. CDR3 nucleotides: TGTGCCTGGAGTGTAGGACAGCGGTATCAGCCCCAGCATTTT. Translation gives CAWSVGQRYQPQHF.

CDR3 amino acids: CAWRLTGGVGYTF. The CDR3, as DNA: TGTGCCTGGAGGTTGACAGGGGGCGTTGGCTACACCTTC. The chain is built from TRBV30 and TRBJ1-2; 10 bases match TRBD1. The J segment lost 7 bases and the V segment lost 3 bases, leaving 5 bases of the junction unmatched. The CDR3 consists of 13 residues. In germline, CDR1 is GTSNPN, CDR2 SVGIG (reference sequence).

The chain joins TRBV6-5 to TRBJ1-1, with D uncertain. The ends were cut back, 8 bases at V and 12 bases at J, with 25 bases in the middle. The V gene's germline CDR1 is MNHEY and CDR2 SVGAGI. This CDR3 is built from 14 residues. The CDR3 here is CASGVRADGVRTFF. The DNA for the CDR3 is TGTGCCAGCGGCGTCCGAGCCGATGGGGTTAGAACTTTCTTT.

The chain joins TRBV5-1 to TRBJ2-3; TRBD2 aligns across 10 bases. Trimming took 10 bases from V and 1 from J; bases not matched to a gene: 3. Per germline, CDR1 SGHRS and CDR2 YFSETQ. The CDR3 has 13 residues. The CDR3 DNA reads as TGCGCCTCGGGGACTAGCGGCACAGATACGCAGTATTTT. Amino acids: CASGTSGTDTQYF.

The chain has TRBV4-2 and TRBJ2-1; no clear D. Trimming removed 0 bases at V and 6 bases at J, with 6 bases between. The CDR3 is made up of 13 amino acids. Germline V gives CDR1 LGHNA, CDR2 YNFKEQ. This chain's CDR3 is CASSQERVNEQFF. CDR3 nucleotide sequence: TGTGCCAGCAGCCAAGAACGGGTCAATGAGCAGTTCTTC.

The chain combines TRBV29-1 with TRBJ2-7; TRBD2 agrees at 9 bases. This CDR3 contains 14 residues. CDR1 and CDR2 from the germline V gene are SQVTM and ANQGSEA. The ends lost 4 bases at V and 1 base at J; junction bases unmatched: 5. The CDR3 DNA reads as TGCAGCGTTGCATTGACTAGCGGATCCTACGAGCAGTACTTC. This gives the protein CSVALTSGSYEQYF.

The V and J genes are TRBV20-1 and TRBJ2-1, with 15 bases that match TRBD2. CDR3 length: 13 residues. J gave up 10 bases and V 6 bases, and 4 bases lay outside the gene matches. Germline V lookup: CDR1 DFQATT, CDR2 SNEGSKA (reference sequence). CDR3 nucleotides: TGCAGTGCCGGACTAGCGGGGGGGCGAGAGCAGTTCTTC. Translating gives CSAGLAGGREQFF.

The chain is built from TRBV30 and TRBJ1-3; a possible D gene is TRBD1 (5 bases). The germline CDR1 and CDR2 sequences are GTSNPN and SVGIG (reference sequence). CDR3 size: 13 residues. The V end was cut by 2 bases, the J end by 7 bases, with 12 bases between. The CDR3 loop is CAWSIGADNTIYF. In DNA, the CDR3 is TGTGCCTGGAGTATCGGGGCCGACAACACCATATATTTT.

The chain recombines TRBV7-8 with TRBJ1-1; 7 positions match TRBD1. This CDR3 has 16 residues. Per germline, CDR1 SGHVS and CDR2 FQNEAQ. Trimming took 5 bases from V and 5 from J; bases not matched to a gene: 14. The CDR3 is CASSPINRGPGTEAFF. In DNA form, the CDR3 reads TGTGCCAGCAGCCCGATAAACAGGGGCCCGGGTACTGAAGCTTTCTTT.

This sequence joins TRBV3-1 and TRBJ1-6; 8 nucleotides agree with TRBD1. The CDR3 has 14 amino acids. V lost 6 bases and J lost 6; bases outside the gene matches: 4. Germline loops: CDR1 LGHDT, CDR2 YNNKEL (reference sequence). The CDR3 bases are TGTGCCAGCAGACAGGGGGGGTCTAATTCACCCCTCCACTTT. This sequence encodes CASRQGGSNSPLHF.